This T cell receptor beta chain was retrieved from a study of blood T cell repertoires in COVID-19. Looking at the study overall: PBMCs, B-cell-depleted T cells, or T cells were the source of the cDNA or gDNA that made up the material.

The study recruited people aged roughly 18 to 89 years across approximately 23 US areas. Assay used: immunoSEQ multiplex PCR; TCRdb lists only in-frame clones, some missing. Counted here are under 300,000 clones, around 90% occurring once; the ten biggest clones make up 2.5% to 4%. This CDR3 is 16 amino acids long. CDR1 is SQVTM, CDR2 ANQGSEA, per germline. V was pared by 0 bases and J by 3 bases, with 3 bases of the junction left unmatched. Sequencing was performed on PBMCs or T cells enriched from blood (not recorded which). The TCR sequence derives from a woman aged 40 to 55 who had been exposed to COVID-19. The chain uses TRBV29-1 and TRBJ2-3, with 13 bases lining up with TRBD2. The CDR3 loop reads CSVEEGLAGRTDTQYF. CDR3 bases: TGCAGCGTTGAAGAGGGACTAGCGGGAAGAACAGATACGCAGTATTTT.